This TCR beta chain was found in a study of T cell responses to AZD1222 COVID-19 vaccine. General study results and limits: CD4 TCRs covered the whole spike, strongest at regions 160-218 and 743-854. Reportedly, nearly half of unique spike TCRs recognized epitopes outside B.1.351/B.1.1.7 mutations. After the peak T cell response, and only then, were repertoires sampled.

The germline CDR1 and CDR2 sequences are LGHNA and YNFKEQ. The length of the CDR3 is 15 residues. Germline trimming cut 3 bases from V and 3 bases from J; bases unmatched to any gene: 0. Sequencing used immunoSEQ multiplex PCR; TCRdb keeps in-frame clones, though not all of them. Of more than 110,000 clones in the sample, around 90% were seen once. As regards this clone: Its antigen remains unidentified.

The TCR was taken from an adult in good health. The specimen comprised peripheral blood, sampled on day 0 of AZD1222 vaccination. The chain recombines TRBV4-2 with TRBJ2-1; 12 bases fit TRBD2. CDR3 residues: CASSQGLAGYNEQFF. In nucleotides, the CDR3 is TGTGCCAGCAGCCAGGGACTAGCGGGCTACAATGAGCAGTTCTTC.